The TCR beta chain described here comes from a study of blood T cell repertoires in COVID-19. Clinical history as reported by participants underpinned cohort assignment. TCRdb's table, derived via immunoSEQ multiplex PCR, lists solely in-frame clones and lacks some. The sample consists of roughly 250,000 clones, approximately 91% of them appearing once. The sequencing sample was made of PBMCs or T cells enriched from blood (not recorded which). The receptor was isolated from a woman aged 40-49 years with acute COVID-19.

CDR3 in amino acids: CASSLRRTGGSSQPQHF. CDR3 sequence (DNA): TGTGCCAGCAGCTTGAGGCGGACAGGGGGCTCAAGTCAGCCCCAGCATTTT. The chain has TRBV5-6 and TRBJ1-5, with 11 bases lining up with TRBD1. V dropped 1 base and J dropped 6; count of bases not matched to a gene: 9. The CDR3 runs to 17 residues. The germline gives CDR1 SGHDT, CDR2 YYEEEE.